This entry describes one T cell receptor (beta chain). Repertoires were generated with immunoSEQ multiplex PCR, while TCRdb's copy carries only in-frame clones and drops some. The sample includes roughly 82,000 clones, about 86% seen only once; the top ten take 17%. The sample belongs to a study of blood T cell repertoires in COVID-19. Study-level information: Sources were T cells, B-cell-depleted T cells, or PBMCs; the material itself was cDNA or gDNA.

Germline V gives CDR1 SGHNT, CDR2 YENEEA. There are 16 residues in the CDR3. V shed 0 bases and J 2 bases; nucleotides not matched to a gene: 1. Sequencing input: peripheral blood. The V and J genes are TRBV11-3 and TRBJ2-1, with 10 nucleotides matching TRBD1. This TCR was sampled from a woman aged 55-75 years with acute or convalescent COVID-19. The CDR3 sequence is CASSLEGQGPYNEQFF. The CDR3 bases are TGTGCCAGCAGCTTAGAGGGACAGGGGCCCTACAATGAGCAGTTCTTC.